The clone carrying this T cell receptor (beta chain) has more than one count but fewer than ten. Seattle enrolled patients during active infection and tracked them longitudinally. The data belong to a study of blood T cell repertoires in COVID-19. Study in general: COVID-19 samples, acute and convalescent, were from the United States, Italy and Spain. Sources were T cells, B-cell-depleted T cells, or PBMCs; the material itself was cDNA or gDNA.

Germline loops: CDR1 MDHEN, CDR2 SYDVKM. After removal of 7 bases from V and 4 bases from J, the junction contained 6 bases not matched to a gene. The CDR3 totals 13 residues. As handled by the study authors: Using reference gene primer amplification, nucleated cell counts were estimated. Produced via immunoSEQ multiplex PCR; TCRdb's table is partial and in-frame only. That table is the source of V, J and clone size, and D and trimming were worked out from the DNA. Of approximately 200,000 clones in the sample, 80% to 85% were seen once. This chain links TRBV28 with TRBJ1-2; 7 nucleotides align to TRBD1. This TCR came from an elderly woman with COVID-19, enrolled during active disease. The sample consisted of peripheral blood. For the CDR3, the DNA is TGTGCCAGCACCCCCCCAGGGGGCTATGGCTACACCTTC. It codes for CASTPPGGYGYTF.